This T cell receptor beta chain was recovered during a study of blood T cell repertoires in COVID-19. Study summary: T cells, B-cell-depleted T cells, or PBMCs supplied cDNA or gDNA.

CDR3 size: 13 residues. V lost 6 bases and J 4 bases, leaving 12 bases between the germline ends. The protocol was immunoSEQ multiplex PCR, while the TCRdb copy is restricted to in-frame clones and leaves out a portion. The table records some 180,000 clones, roughly 87% of them present only once. This clone was recorded once. The sequence derives from a man in his sixties with active or convalescent COVID-19. Sequenced material: peripheral blood. The chain joins TRBV12-3 or TRBV12-4 to TRBJ1-2, with a possible D match to TRBD1 (5 bases). CDR3 loop: CASSRGEGYGYTF. The CDR3 region has the DNA TGTGCCAGCAGCCGAGGGGAGGGCTATGGCTACACCTTC.